This T cell receptor (beta chain) was captured in a study of T cells expressing NK-cell markers. Overall study: The TCR beta repertoires were obtained from sorted CD3+CD56+NKG2C+, CD3+CD56+NKG2C- and CD3+CD56-NKG2C+ T cells. Most of the eight sequenced donors tested HCMV-seropositive; one tested seronegative. Study findings and constraints: For several donors, the dominant NKG2C+ clonotypes made up about 1.0-7.5% of their CD8+ T cells. The CD3+CD56-NKG2C+ fraction was also led by these clonotypes in a few donors.

TCRdb re-called the 5' RACE reads; every CDR3 protein appears as one record, without DNA. The sample is made up of 130,000 to 150,000 distinct CDR3 sequences, and the top ten hold 10% to 15% of it. Notes on this clonotype: The antigen remains undetermined.

Germline loops: CDR1 SGHVS, CDR2 FNYEAQ. The CDR3 covers 15 residues. Material for sequencing was blood T cells: a sorted CD56 or NKG2C T cell subset, CD4+ or CD8+ T cells, or bulk PBMC T cells (not recorded which). This clonotype was sampled from a man between 18 and 35 years old in good health. The chain is built from TRBV7-6 and TRBJ2-3; the D gene TCRdb calls, TRBD1, cannot be checked with no DNA. The CDR3 loop is CASSLQGSWTDTQYF.